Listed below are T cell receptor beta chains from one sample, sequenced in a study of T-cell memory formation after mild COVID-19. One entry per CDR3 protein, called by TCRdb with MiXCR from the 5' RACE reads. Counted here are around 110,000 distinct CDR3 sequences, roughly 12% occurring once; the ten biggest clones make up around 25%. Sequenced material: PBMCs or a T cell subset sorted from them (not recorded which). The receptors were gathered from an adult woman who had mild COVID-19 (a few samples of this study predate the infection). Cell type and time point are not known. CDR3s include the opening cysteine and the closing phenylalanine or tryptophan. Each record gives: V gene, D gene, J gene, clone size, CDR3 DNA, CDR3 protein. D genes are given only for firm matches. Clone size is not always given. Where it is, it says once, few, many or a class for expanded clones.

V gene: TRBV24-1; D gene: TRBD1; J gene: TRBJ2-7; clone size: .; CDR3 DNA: TGTGCCACCAGTGATTCGGGACAGGGACACTACGAGCAGTACTTC; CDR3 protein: CATSDSGQGHYEQYF
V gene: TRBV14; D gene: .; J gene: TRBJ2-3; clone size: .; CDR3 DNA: TGTGCCAGCAGCTTTCAACCGGGGGACACAGATACGCAGTATTTT; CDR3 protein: CASSFQPGDTDTQYF
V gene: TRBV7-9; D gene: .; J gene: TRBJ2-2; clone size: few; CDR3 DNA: TGTGCCAGCAGCCATGCCTCGAACACCGGGGAGCTGTTTTTT; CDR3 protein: CASSHASNTGELFF
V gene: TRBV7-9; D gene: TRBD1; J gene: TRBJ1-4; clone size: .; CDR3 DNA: TGTGCCAGCAGCACTCAGGGGGCGACCTCAACTAATGAAAAACTGTTTTTT; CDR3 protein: CASSTQGATSTNEKLFF
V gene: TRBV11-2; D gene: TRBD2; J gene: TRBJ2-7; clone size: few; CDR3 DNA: TGTGCCAGCAGCTTAGCTAGCGGGTATACCTACGAGCAGTACTTC; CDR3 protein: CASSLASGYTYEQYF
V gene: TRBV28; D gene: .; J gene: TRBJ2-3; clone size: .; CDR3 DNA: TGTGCCAGCAGATGGAGCACGTCCGGCACAGATACGCAGTATTTT; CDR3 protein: CASRWSTSGTDTQYF
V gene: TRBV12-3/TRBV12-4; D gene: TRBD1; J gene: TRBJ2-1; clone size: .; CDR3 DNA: TGTGCCAGTGGGGGACAGGGGGTTTTCTTCTTC; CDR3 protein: CASGGQGVFFF
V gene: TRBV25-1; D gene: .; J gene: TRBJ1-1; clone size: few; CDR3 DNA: TGTGCCAGCAGTGAATTTGGAGAGGCTTTCTTT; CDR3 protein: CASSEFGEAFF
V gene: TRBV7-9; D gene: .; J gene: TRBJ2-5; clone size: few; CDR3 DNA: TGTGCCAGCAGCAACGCCGAGTGGGAGACCCAGTACTTC; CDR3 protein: CASSNAEWETQYF
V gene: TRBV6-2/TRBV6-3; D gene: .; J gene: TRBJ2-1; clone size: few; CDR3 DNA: TGTGCCAGCAGTTACGAGCCAGGGACGGGAACGTCCTTCTACAATGAGCAGTTCTTC; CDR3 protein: CASSYEPGTGTSFYNEQFF
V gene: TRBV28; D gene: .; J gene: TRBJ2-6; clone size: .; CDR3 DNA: TGTGCCACTCTGGGCTCTGGGGCCAACGTCCTGACTTTC; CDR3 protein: CATLGSGANVLTF
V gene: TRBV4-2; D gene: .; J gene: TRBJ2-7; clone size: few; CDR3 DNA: TGTGCCAGCAGCCAAGGAGGGGTGTCCTACGAGCAGTACTTC; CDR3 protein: CASSQGGVSYEQYF
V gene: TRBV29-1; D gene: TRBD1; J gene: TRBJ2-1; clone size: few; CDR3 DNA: TGCAGCGTCGACGGACAGGGTTCGGTCTACAATGAGCAGTTCTTC; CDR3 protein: CSVDGQGSVYNEQFF
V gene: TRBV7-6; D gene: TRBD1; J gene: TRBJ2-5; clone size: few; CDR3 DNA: TGTGCCAGCAGCCCCACCCCGGGACAGGGGCAAGAGACCCAGTACTTC; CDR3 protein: CASSPTPGQGQETQYF
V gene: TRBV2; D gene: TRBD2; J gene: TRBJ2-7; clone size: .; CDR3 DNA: TGTGCCAGCAGTGAGGGAGGGAGAGGGTCCTACGAGCAGTACTTC; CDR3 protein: CASSEGGRGSYEQYF
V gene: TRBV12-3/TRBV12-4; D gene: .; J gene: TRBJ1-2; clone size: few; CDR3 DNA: TGTGCCAGCAGTTTGGGATCTTACTATGGCTACACCTTC; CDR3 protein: CASSLGSYYGYTF
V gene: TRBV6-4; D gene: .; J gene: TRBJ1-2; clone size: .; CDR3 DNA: TGTGCCACCCGGACGGCGGACTATGGCTACACCTTC; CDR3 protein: CATRTADYGYTF
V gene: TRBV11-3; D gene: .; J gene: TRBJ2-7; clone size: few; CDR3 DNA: TGTGCCAGCAGCGGATCCGTAGCGTCGGCCTACGAGCAGTACTTC; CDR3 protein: CASSGSVASAYEQYF
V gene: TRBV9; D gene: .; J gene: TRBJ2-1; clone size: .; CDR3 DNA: TGTGCCAGCAGCACTCAGGGGGGTGAGCAGTTCTTC; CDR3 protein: CASSTQGGEQFF
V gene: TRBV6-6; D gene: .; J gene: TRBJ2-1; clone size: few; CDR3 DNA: TGTGCCAGCAGCCTCCTGGACGGTGACTACAATGAGCAGTTCTTC; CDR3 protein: CASSLLDGDYNEQFF
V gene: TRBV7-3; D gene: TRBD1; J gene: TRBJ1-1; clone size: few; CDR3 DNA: TGTGCTAGCAGCAGCCGCTGGACAGGGTTCATTTGGGCTGAAGCTTTCTTT; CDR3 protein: CASSSRWTGFIWAEAFF
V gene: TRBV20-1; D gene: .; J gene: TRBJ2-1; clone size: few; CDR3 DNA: TGCAGTGCTAGAGGCGACTTTTCCTCCTACAATGAGCAGTTCTTC; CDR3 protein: CSARGDFSSYNEQFF
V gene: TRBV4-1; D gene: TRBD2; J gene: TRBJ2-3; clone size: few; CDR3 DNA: TGCGCCAGCAGCCCCCGAGCGGGGGGGCCAGATACGCAGTATTTT; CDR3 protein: CASSPRAGGPDTQYF
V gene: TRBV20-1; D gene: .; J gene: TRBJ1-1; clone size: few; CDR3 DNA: TGCAGTGCCAGTGGGGCAGGGATCACTGAAGCTTTCTTT; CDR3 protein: CSASGAGITEAFF
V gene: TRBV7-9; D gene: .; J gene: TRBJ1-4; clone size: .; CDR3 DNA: TGTGCCAGCAGCTTAACGGGGGCGAATTTTAATGAAAAACTGTTTTTT; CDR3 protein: CASSLTGANFNEKLFF
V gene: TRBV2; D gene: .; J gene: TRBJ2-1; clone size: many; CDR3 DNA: TGTGCCAGCAGTGAAGGGGCGTATACCTACAATGAGCAGTTCTTC; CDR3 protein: CASSEGAYTYNEQFF
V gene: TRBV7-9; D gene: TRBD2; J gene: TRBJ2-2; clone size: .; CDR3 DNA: TGTGCCAGCAGCTTAGCTAGCGGGAGGAACACCGGGGAGCTGTTTTTT; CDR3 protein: CASSLASGRNTGELFF
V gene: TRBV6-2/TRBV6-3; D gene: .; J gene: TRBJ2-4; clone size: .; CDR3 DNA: TGTGCCAGCAGTTACGCGACTTTTGAAGACATTCAGTACTTC; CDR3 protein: CASSYATFEDIQYF
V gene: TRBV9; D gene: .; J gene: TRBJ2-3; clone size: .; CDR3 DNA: TGTGCCAGCAGCGTGTCGACGGGAACTAGCACAGATACGCAGTATTTT; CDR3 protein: CASSVSTGTSTDTQYF
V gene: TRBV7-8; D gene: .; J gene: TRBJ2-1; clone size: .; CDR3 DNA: TGTGCCAGCAGCCCGGACTGGTACAAGGAGCAGTTCTTC; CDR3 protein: CASSPDWYKEQFF
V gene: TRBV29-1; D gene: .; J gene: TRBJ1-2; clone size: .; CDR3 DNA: TGCAGCGTTGTCGGGGATGGCTACACCTTC; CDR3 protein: CSVVGDGYTF
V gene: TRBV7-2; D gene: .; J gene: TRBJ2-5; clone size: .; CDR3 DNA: TGTGCCAGCAGCTTTTTTCGGGGTCCGACCCAGTACTTC; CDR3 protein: CASSFFRGPTQYF
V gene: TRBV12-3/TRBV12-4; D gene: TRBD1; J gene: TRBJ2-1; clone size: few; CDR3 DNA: TGTGCCAGCATCCCGGGACAGGGCTACAATGAGCAGTTCTTC; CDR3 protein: CASIPGQGYNEQFF
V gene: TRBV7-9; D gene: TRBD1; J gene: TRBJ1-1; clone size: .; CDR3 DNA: TGTGCCAGCAGCCCCGGACAGGGGGTCTTTGAAGCTTTCTTT; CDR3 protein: CASSPGQGVFEAFF
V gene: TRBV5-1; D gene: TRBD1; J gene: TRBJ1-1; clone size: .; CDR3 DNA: TGCGCCAGCAGCTTGGCCGGACAGGGGAGCACTGAAGCTTTCTTT; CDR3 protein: CASSLAGQGSTEAFF
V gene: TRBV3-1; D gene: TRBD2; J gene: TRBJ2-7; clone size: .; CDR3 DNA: TGTGCCAGCAGCCAAGGACTAGCGGGAGGCGGGTCCTACGAGCAGTACTTC; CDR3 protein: CASSQGLAGGGSYEQYF
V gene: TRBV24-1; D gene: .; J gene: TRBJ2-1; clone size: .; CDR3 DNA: TGTGCCACCAGTGATATATTACGCGGAAATGAGCAGTTCTTC; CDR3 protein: CATSDILRGNEQFF
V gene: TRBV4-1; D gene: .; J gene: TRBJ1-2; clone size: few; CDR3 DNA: TGCGCCAGCTTGGGACATAACTATGGCTACACCTTC; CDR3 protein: CASLGHNYGYTF
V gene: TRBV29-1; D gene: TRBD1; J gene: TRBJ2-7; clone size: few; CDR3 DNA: TGCAGCGTTGAAGGGGGACAGGGGGCTGCCTACGAGCAGTACTTC; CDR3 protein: CSVEGGQGAAYEQYF
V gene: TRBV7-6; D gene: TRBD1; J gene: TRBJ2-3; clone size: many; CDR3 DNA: TGTGCCAGCAGCTTAGTAGCAGGGGGCGCAGATACGCAGTATTTT; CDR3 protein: CASSLVAGGADTQYF
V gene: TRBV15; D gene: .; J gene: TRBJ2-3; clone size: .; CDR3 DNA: TGTGCCACTACTCTACGTGGGCTAGAGGCAGATACGCAGTATTTT; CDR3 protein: CATTLRGLEADTQYF
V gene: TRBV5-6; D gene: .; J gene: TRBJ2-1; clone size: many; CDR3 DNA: TGTGCCAGCAGCCCTCGGAGGCATGAGCAGTTCTTC; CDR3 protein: CASSPRRHEQFF
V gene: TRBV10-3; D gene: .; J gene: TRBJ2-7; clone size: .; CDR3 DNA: TGTGCCATCAGTGCTGCAGGGACCTACGAGCAGTACTTC; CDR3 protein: CAISAAGTYEQYF
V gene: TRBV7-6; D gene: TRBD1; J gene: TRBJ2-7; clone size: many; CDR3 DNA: TGTGCCAGCAGCCTGCTTGGGACAGGGGGCTCCGAGCAGTACTTC; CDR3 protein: CASSLLGTGGSEQYF
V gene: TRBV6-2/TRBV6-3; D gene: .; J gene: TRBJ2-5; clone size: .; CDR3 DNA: TGTGCCAGCAGTTGGGCGGAACAAGAGACCCAGTACTTC; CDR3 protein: CASSWAEQETQYF
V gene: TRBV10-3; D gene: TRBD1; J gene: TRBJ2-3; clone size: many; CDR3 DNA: TGTGCCATCAGTGCCGGACAGGGAGATACAGATACGCAGTATTTT; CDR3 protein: CAISAGQGDTDTQYF
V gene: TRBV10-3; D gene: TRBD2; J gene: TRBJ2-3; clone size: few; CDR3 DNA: TGTGCCATCAGTGGCCCCGGACTAGCGGGAGCATCAGATACGCAGTATTTT; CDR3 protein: CAISGPGLAGASDTQYF
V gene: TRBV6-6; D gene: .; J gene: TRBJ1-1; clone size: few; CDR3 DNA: TGTGCCAGCAGTTACCCCACCTATGAAGCTTTCTTT; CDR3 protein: CASSYPTYEAFF
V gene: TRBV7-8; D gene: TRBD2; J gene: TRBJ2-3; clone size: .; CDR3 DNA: TGTGCCAGCAGCTTAGATTCATGGCGGGAGACGCAGTATTTT; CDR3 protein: CASSLDSWRETQYF
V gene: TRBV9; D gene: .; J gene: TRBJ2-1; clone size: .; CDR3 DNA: TGTGCCAGCAGCATCGCAGGGTGGCGCGGGGATGAGCAGTTCTTC; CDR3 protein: CASSIAGWRGDEQFF
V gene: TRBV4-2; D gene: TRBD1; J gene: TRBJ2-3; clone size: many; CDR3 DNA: TGTGCCAGCAGCCAAGAGTATACTCCGGACAGGGGGCGCGACACAGATACGCAGTATTTT; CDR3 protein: CASSQEYTPDRGRDTDTQYF
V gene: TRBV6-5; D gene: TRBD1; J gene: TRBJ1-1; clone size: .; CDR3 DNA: TGTGCCAGCAGTTACTTGGGGGACAGGGGGTGGAACACTGAAGCTTTCTTT; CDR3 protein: CASSYLGDRGWNTEAFF
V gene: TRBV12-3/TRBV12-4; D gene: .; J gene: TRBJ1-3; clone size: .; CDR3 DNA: TGTGCCAGCAGTCGAACAGGGAGAGGAAACACCATATATTTT; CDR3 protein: CASSRTGRGNTIYF
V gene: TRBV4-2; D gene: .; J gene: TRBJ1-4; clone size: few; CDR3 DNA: TGTGCCAGCAGCCAAGATCGAGGGGAACTGTTTTTT; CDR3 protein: CASSQDRGELFF
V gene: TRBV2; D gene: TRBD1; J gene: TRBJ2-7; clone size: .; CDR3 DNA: TGTGCCAGCAGTACGCCTCGACAGGGGAAGATTGTCGAGCAGTACTTC; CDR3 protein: CASSTPRQGKIVEQYF